This T cell receptor beta chain was obtained from a study of OX40 agonist ivuxolimab in advanced cancers. V gave up 6 bases and J gave up 0 bases, with 8 bases separating them. The length of the CDR3 is 14 residues. CDR1 is SNHLY, CDR2 FYNNEI, per germline. This clone was recorded only once. Data came from immunoSEQ multiplex PCR; TCRdb stores just in-frame clones and leaves some out. The sample shows fewer than 120,000 clones, roughly nine tenths of them seen only once. The chain recombines TRBV2 with TRBJ1-4; D might be TRBD1 (6 bases). The specimen comprised CD4+ or CD8+ T cells sorted from blood, sampled in a trial of the OX40 agonist ivuxolimab. The TCR originated in an adult with an advanced solid tumor such as melanoma, head and neck, liver or kidney cancer. As DNA, the CDR3 is TGTGCCAGCAGACACAGGGCAACTAATGAAAAACTGTTTTTT. Encoded protein: CASRHRATNEKLFF.